The present T cell receptor (beta chain) was sequenced within a study of cytomegalovirus exposure and HLA in healthy donors. Study-level points and caveats: Productive rates of about 87% or about 30% were seen for most TCR beta V segments in an earlier analysis.

PCR amplification relied on 60 Vbeta primers (plus 13 Jbeta primers). Some clones are missing from TCRdb's copy, which holds only in-frame ones; the method was immunoSEQ multiplex PCR. The sample holds around 120,000 clones. This CDR3 has 16 residues. The trim removed 5 bases at V and 3 bases at J, leaving 13 bases unmatched. The germline V gene has CDR1 SGHTA and CDR2 FQGNSA. Comment on this clone: Its antigen remains unidentified.

Sequencing used PBMCs. This receptor was obtained from a man aged 45-60 years in good health and CMV-seronegative. The rearrangement uses TRBV7-2 and TRBJ2-7, with TRBD2 matching over 7 bases. CDR3 in amino acids: CASSVDGGGSIYEQYF. The CDR3 DNA reads as TGTGCCAGCAGCGTCGACGGAGGCGGGAGCATCTACGAGCAGTACTTC.